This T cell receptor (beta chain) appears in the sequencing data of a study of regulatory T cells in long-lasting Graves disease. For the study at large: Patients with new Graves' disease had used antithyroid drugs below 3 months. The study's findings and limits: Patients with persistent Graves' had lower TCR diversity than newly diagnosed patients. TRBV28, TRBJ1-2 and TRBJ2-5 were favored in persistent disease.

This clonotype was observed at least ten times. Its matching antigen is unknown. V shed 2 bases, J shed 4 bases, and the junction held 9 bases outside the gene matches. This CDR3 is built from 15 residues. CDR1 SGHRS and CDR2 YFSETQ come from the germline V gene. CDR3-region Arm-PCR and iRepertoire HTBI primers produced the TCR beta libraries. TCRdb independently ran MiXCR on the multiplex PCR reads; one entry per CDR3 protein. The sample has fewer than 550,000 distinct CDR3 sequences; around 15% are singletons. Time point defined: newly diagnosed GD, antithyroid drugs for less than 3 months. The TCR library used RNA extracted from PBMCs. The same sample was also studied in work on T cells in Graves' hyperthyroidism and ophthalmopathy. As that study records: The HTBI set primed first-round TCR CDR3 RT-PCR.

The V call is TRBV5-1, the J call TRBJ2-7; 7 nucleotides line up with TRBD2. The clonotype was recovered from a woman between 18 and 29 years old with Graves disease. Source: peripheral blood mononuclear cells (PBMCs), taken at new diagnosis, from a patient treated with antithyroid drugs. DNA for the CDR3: TGCGCCAGCAGCTTCCACGGCGGGAGCAAGTACGAGCAGTACTTC. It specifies CASSFHGGSKYEQYF. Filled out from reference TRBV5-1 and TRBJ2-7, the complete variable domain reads KAGVTQTPRYLIKTRGQQVTLSCSPISGHRSVSWYQQTPGQGLQFLFEYFSETQRNKGNFPGRFSGRQFSNSRSEMNVSTLELGDSALYLCASSFHGGSKYEQYFGPGTRLTVT.